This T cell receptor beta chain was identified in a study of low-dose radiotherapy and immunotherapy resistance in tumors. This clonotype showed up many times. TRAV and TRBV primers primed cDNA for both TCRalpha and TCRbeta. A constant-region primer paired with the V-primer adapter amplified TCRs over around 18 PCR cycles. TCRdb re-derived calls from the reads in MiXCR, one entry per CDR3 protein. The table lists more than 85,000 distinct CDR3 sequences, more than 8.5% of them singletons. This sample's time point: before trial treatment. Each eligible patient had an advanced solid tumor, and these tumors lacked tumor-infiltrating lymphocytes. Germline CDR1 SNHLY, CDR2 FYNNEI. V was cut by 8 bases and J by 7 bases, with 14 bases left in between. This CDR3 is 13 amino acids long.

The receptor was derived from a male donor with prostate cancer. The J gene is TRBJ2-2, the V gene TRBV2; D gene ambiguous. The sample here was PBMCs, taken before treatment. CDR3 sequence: CASERARNGELFF. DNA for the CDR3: TGTGCCAGCGAGCGCGCACGTAACGGGGAGCTGTTTTTT.